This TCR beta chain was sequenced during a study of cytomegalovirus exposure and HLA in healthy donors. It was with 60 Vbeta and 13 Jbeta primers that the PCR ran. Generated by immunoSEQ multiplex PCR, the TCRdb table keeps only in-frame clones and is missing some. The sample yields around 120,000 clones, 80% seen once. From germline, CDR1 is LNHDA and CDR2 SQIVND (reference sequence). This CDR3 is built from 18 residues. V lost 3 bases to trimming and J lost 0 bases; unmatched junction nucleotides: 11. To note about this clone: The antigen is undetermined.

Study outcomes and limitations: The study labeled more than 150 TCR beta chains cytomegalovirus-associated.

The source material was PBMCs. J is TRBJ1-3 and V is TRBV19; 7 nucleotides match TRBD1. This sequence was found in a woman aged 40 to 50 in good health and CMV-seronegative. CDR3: CASSISGTDFHSGNTIYF. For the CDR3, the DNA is TGTGCCAGTAGTATTTCCGGGACAGACTTTCACTCTGGAAACACCATATATTTT.